The 20 T cell receptor beta chains below all came from one sample that was sequenced in a study of tumor-infiltrating lymphocytes in primary liver carcinoma. Between about 19 and 34 mg of unsorted bulk tissue served as the source from which RNA and DNA were co-extracted. A primer matching the constant region was used to make TCR beta cDNA from 500 ng of total RNA. Libraries covering TCR beta were generated through three nested multiplex PCR rounds (using a slightly modified ARM-PCR). Each of the first two PCR rounds ran nine to ten cycles with TRBV1-TRBV30 forward and C-beta reverse primers. TCRdb itself ran the multiplex PCR reads through MiXCR, one entry per CDR3 protein. Of 85,000 to 100,000 distinct CDR3 sequences in the sample, just over 65% were seen once. The sample consisted of tumor-adjacent normal liver tissue. These receptors were taken from a man aged 40-49 years with primary liver carcinoma and hepatitis B virus infection.

This clonotype occurred once. As the CDR3 is not closed by the conserved phenylalanine or tryptophan, this likely results from a read error. V gene TRBV6-6 combines with J gene TRBJ2-1, with 13 bases identical to TRBD2. The CDR3 runs 19 residues. CDR1 is MNHNY, CDR2 SVGAGI, per germline (reference sequence). J lost 9 bases, V lost 2 bases, and 16 bases had no gene match. Here the CDR3 DNA reads TGTGCCAGCAGTTACCCTGTCTTTGGGGGACTAGCGGGAAAGGTTGAGCAGTTCCTC. Translating it yields CASSYPVFGGLAGKVEQFL.

This clonotype was observed many times. The genes are TRBV4-1 and TRBJ2-1, with 13 bases identical to TRBD2. Trimming took 2 bases from V and 6 from J; bases not matched to a gene: 7. Germline CDR1 and CDR2: MGHRA and YSYEKL. This CDR3 region has 17 residues. CDR3 sequence reads: CASSQKALAGGLNEQFF. The CDR3, as DNA: TGCGCCAGCAGCCAAAAGGCACTAGCGGGAGGGCTCAATGAGCAGTTCTTC.

About this clonotype: A read error may produce the germline difference seen at one junction end. The chain joins TRBV4-1 to TRBJ2-2; D may be TRBD2 (5 bases). This CDR3 comprises 14 residues. Germline CDR1 MGHRA, CDR2 YSYEKL. CDR3 in amino acids: CASGLGPNTGELLF. Here the CDR3 DNA reads TGCGCCAGCGGACTCGGCCCGAACACCGGGGAGCTATTATTT.

CDR3 DNA sequence: TGTGCCAGCAGTTACCCTCAGTATTGGACGGATCCCGACAATGAGCAGTTCTTC. Its translation: CASSYPQYWTDPDNEQFF. The V call is TRBV6-5, the J call TRBJ2-1; D uncertain. The V gene's germline CDR1 is MNHEY and CDR2 SVGAGI. The V end lost 2 bases, the J end lost 5 bases, and 22 bases lay between the germline ends. CDR3 size: 18 residues.

In the case of this clonotype: This sequence may be a read error, since a much larger clone differs from it by one base. The chain recombines TRBV28 with TRBJ2-1; D may be TRBD2 (5 bases). This CDR3 has 15 residues. Germline V CDR1 and CDR2: MDHEN, SYDVKM. Trimming stripped 11 bases from V and 2 bases from J, with 19 bases between. The chain's CDR3 is CAAIQRNSPYNEQFF. CDR3 sequence (DNA): TGTGCCGCCATCCAGCGGAACTCCCCCTACAATGAGCAGTTCTTC. Full variable domain (outside the CDR3, taken from reference TRBV28 and TRBJ2-1): DVKVTQSSRYLVKRTGEKVFLECVQDMDHENMFWYRQDPGLGLRLIYFSYDVKMKEKGDIPEGYSVSREKKERFSLILESASTNQTSMYLCAAIQRNSPYNEQFFGPGTRLTVL.

With respect to this clonotype: Compared with germline, one end of the junction differs, possibly owing to a read error. The CDR3 region is CTSSLGTPERFYDQYF. Here the CDR3 DNA reads TGTACCAGCAGCTTAGGGACCCCGGAAAGGTTCTACGATCAGTACTTC. The chain couples TRBV11-2 to TRBJ2-7; D may correspond to TRBD1 or TRBD2 (5 bases each). This CDR3 comprises 16 residues. Germline values: CDR1 SGHAT, CDR2 FQNNGV.

This clonotype was detected only a few times. A read error may be the cause here, since a much bigger clone is one base away. The chain carries TRBV6-5 and TRBJ2-1; weak D call: TRBD2 (5 bases). Germline values: CDR1 MNHEY, CDR2 SVGAGI. The CDR3 is 14 residues long. Trimming took 5 bases from V and 6 from J, leaving 14 bases between them. This CDR3 reads CASSVNGRINEQFF. DNA for the CDR3: TGTGCCAGCAGTGTCAATGGGAGAATCAATGAGCAGTTCTTC.

V usage is TRBV4-1 and J usage is TRBJ1-1, with D possibly TRBD1 on 5 matching bases. Trimming shortened V by 9 bases and J by 3 bases, and 20 bases separated the two germline ends. CDR1 is MGHRA and CDR2 is YSYEKL in the germline V gene. The CDR3 extends over 15 amino acids. As DNA, the CDR3 is TGCGCCAGTATCCAACTCAGGGAGGGTGACACTGAAGCTTTCTTT. It yields the protein CASIQLREGDTEAFF.

Details on this clonotype: A much more abundant neighbour one base away suggests this may be a read error. This chain joins TRBV7-8 and TRBJ2-3; D is possibly TRBD2 (6 bases). Germline V gives CDR1 SGHVS, CDR2 FQNEAQ. This CDR3 spans 16 amino acids. The ends were cut back, 3 bases at V and 5 bases at J, with 18 bases in the middle. The DNA for the CDR3 is TGTGCCAGCAGCTTCGCGGGTGGGCTAGCGAGAGATACGCAGTATTTT. It is translated as CASSFAGGLARDTQYF.

This chain uses TRBV4-2 with TRBJ2-5, with D hard to call. V lost 1 base, J lost 5 bases, and 14 bases lay in between. CDR1 LGHNA and CDR2 YNFKEQ come from the germline V gene. CDR3 length: 15 residues. The CDR3 sequence is CASSQVYRQMETQYF. In DNA, the CDR3 is TGTGCCAGCAGCCAAGTCTATAGGCAGATGGAGACCCAGTACTTC.

This clonotype has at least ten counts. The chain is built from TRBV10-3 and TRBJ2-3, with 10 bases fitting TRBD1. Per germline, CDR1 ENHRY and CDR2 SYGVKD. The CDR3 is made up of 16 amino acids. V lost 7 bases and J lost 1; bases outside the gene matches: 8. CDR3 coding DNA: TGTGCCATCACTGCGGGACAGGGGAGTGGCACAGATACGCAGTATTTT. This gives the protein CAITAGQGSGTDTQYF.

As for this clonotype: Germline and junction disagree at one end, which may indicate a read error. The J gene is TRBJ2-3, the V gene TRBV11-1, with 7 bases fitting TRBD2. The CDR3 sequence is 16 residues long. Looked up from germline, CDR1 is SGHAT and CDR2 is FQDESV (reference sequence). This CDR3 is CTSSPVTSTQTDTQYF. Written as DNA, the CDR3 is TGTACCAGCAGCCCCGTGACTAGCACACAAACAGATACGCAGTATTTT. Filled out from reference TRBV11-1 and TRBJ2-3, the complete variable domain reads EAEVAQSPRYKITEKSQAVAFWCDPISGHATLYWYRQILGQGPELLVQFQDESVVDDSQLPKDRFSAERLKGVDSTLKIQPAELGDSAMYLCTSSPVTSTQTDTQYFGPGTRLTVL.

With respect to this clonotype: A much larger clone lies one base from this, so it may be a read error. The rearrangement joins TRBV6-6 to TRBJ2-5; TRBD2 matches 12 bases. Germline V gene data show CDR1 as MNHNY and CDR2 as SVGAGI (reference sequence). V trimming: 7 bases; J trimming: 2 bases; junction bases outside the gene matches: 5. The CDR3 is made up of 15 amino acids. This CDR3 is CASNLGTSGQETQYF. The CDR3, as DNA: TGTGCCAGCAATCTCGGGACTAGCGGGCAAGAGACCCAGTACTTC.

The chain employs TRBV11-2 and TRBJ2-1, with 7 positions matching TRBD1. Germline CDR1 and CDR2: SGHAT and FQNNGV. The CDR3 totals 13 residues. J gave up 6 bases and V 5 bases, and 4 bases lay outside the gene matches. CDR3 in amino acids: CASSLWDSNEQFF. In nucleotides, the CDR3 is TGTGCCAGCAGCCTCTGGGACAGCAATGAGCAGTTCTTC.

CDR3: CASSPRLDFDEQFF. The CDR3 region has the DNA TGTGCCAGCAGCCCAAGACTAGACTTCGATGAGCAGTTCTTC. V usage is TRBV12-3 or TRBV12-4 and J usage is TRBJ2-1; D possibly corresponds to TRBD2 (6 bases). The V end lost 6 bases, the J end lost 8 bases, and 17 bases lay between the germline ends. CDR3 size: 14 residues.

A remark on this clonotype: At one of its ends the junction is not consistent with the germline gene, which may arise from a read error. The J gene is TRBJ2-2, the V gene TRBV11-1; D possibly matches TRBD1 or TRBD2 (5 bases each). The length of the CDR3 is 16 residues. Germline CDR1 SGHAT, CDR2 FQDESV (reference sequence). The CDR3 loop is CSSSLRGQGHTGEQFF. CDR3 nucleotide sequence: TGTTCCAGCAGCCTTAGAGGGCAGGGTCACACCGGGGAGCAGTTTTTT. The whole variable domain, filled in from reference TRBV11-1 and TRBJ2-2, reads EAEVAQSPRYKITEKSQAVAFWCDPISGHATLYWYRQILGQGPELLVQFQDESVVDDSQLPKDRFSAERLKGVDSTLKIQPAELGDSAMYLCSSSLRGQGHTGEQFFGEGSRLTVL.

This clonotype was found many times. The CDR3 nucleotides read TGTGCCAGCAGTTTACGGGAGGCGGGAGGCGAGCAGTACTTC. Amino acids: CASSLREAGGEQYF. The V call is TRBV12-3 or TRBV12-4, the J call TRBJ2-7, with TRBD2 matching over 8 bases. The CDR3 length is 14 residues. J gave up 6 bases and V 2 bases, and 6 bases lay outside the gene matches.

The chain links TRBV29-1 to TRBJ1-1; TRBD1 is a possible D gene (5 bases). The germline CDR1 and CDR2 sequences are SQVTM and ANQGSEA. Trimming cost V 1 base and J 3 bases, with 12 bases left between them. The CDR3 loop spans 14 amino acids. The CDR3 bases are TGCAGCGTTGAAGTAGGTCAGGGCGACACTGAAGCTTTCTTT. This encodes CSVEVGQGDTEAFF.

This clonotype was seen a handful of times. This may be a read error, as it is one base from a much larger clone. The chain combines TRBV7-8 with TRBJ2-2; perhaps TRBD2 as D (6 bases). The CDR3 is made up of 14 amino acids. Germline CDR1 and CDR2: SGHVS and FQNEAQ. Written as DNA, the CDR3 is TGTGCCAGCAGCTTAGCGGGAACCGCCGGGGGGCTGTTTTTT. It encodes CASSLAGTAGGLFF. Full variable domain (outside the CDR3, taken from reference TRBV7-8 and TRBJ2-2): GAGVSQSPRYKVAKRGQDVALRCDPISGHVSLFWYQQALGQGPEFLTYFQNEAQLDKSGLPSDRFFAERPEGSVSTLKIQRTQQEDSAVYLCASSLAGTAGGLFFGEGSRLTVL.

The rearrangement joins TRBV28 to TRBJ2-7, with TRBD1 identical over 7 bases. This CDR3 is 14 amino acids long. V was pared by 9 bases and J by 4 bases, with 12 bases of the junction left unmatched. Germline-derived CDR1 and CDR2 are MDHEN and SYDVKM. CDR3 amino acids: CASSNTGVAYEQYF. The CDR3 DNA sequence: TGTGCCAGTAGTAACACAGGGGTGGCGTACGAGCAGTACTTC. The full variable domain, rest sourced from reference TRBV28 and TRBJ2-7, is DVKVTQSSRYLVKRTGEKVFLECVQDMDHENMFWYRQDPGLGLRLIYFSYDVKMKEKGDIPEGYSVSREKKERFSLILESASTNQTSMYLCASSNTGVAYEQYFGPGTRLTVT.